This T cell receptor (beta chain) appears in the sequencing data of a study of regulatory T cells in long-lasting Graves disease. Study-level points and caveats: Persistent disease was associated with favored TRBV28 usage and with favored use of TRBJ1-2 and TRBJ2-5. Persistent Graves' patients showed less TCR diversity than newly diagnosed patients showed.

Germline V gene lookup returns CDR1 MDHEN and CDR2 SYDVKM. CDR3 size: 16 residues. V was clipped by 6 bases and J by 7 bases, with 22 bases between them. Time point: newly diagnosed GD, antithyroid drugs for less than 3 months. RNA extracted from PBMCs served as the sequencing template. Peripheral blood, 7 to 9.5 milliliters per patient, was collected in EDTA tubes. Researchers made TCR beta libraries by using iRepertoire HTBI primers and running Arm-PCR on CDR3 regions. TCRdb redid the calling of the multiplex PCR reads with MiXCR, one entry per CDR3 protein. The table lists under 450,000 distinct CDR3 sequences, about 16% of them singletons, with over 20% in the top ten. This clonotype was seen repeatedly, ten times or more. Its antigen is as yet unknown. This sample was shared with a second study, whose subject was T cells in Graves' hyperthyroidism and ophthalmopathy. That source notes: The primer set for the first-round RT-PCR of the TCR CDR3 was HTBI.

The receptor's source is a woman aged 18-35 years with Graves disease. The genes are TRBV28 and TRBJ1-5, with D hard to call. This sample comprised peripheral blood mononuclear cells (PBMCs), obtained at new diagnosis, from a patient treated with antithyroid drugs. CDR3 coding DNA: TGTGCCAGCAGCACTCTGTCGGTTTTGATGGCCCAGCCCCAGCATTTT. Residues: CASSTLSVLMAQPQHF.